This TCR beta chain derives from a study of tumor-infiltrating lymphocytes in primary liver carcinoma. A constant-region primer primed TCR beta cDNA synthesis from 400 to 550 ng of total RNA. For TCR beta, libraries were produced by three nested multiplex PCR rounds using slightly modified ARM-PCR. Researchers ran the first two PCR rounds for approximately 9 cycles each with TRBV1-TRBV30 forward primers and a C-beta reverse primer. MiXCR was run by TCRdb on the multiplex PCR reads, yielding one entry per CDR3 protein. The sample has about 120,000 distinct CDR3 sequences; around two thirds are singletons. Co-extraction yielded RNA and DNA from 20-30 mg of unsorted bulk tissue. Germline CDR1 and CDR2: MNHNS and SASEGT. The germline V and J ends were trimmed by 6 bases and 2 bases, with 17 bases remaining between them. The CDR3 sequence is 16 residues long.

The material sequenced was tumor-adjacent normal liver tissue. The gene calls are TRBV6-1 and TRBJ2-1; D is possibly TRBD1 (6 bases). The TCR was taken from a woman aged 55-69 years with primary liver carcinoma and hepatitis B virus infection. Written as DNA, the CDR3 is TGTGCCAGCAGGGGGCAGGGACACGACACCTACAATGAGCAGTTCTTC. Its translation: CASRGQGHDTYNEQFF.